This T cell receptor beta chain was captured by sequencing in a study of Graves' ophthalmopathy and Graves' hyperthyroidism. Hyperthyroidism showing no ophthalmopathy within 18 months of follow-up was stable. PBMCs had their origin in fresh peripheral blood (around 10 ml). The table lists this clonotype with many counts. Its antigen remains unknown. As the template, RNA transcripts were used to amplify TCR beta CDR3 regions. Following a first-round RT-PCR that used HTBI primers, a second-round multiplex PCR was carried out. Each CDR3 protein is one row after TCRdb ran MiXCR on the multiplex PCR reads. The sample has about 370,000 distinct CDR3 sequences, roughly 15% seen once; the top ten hold 2.4%. Study-wide points: In predicting ophthalmopathy progression, the model reached 70.59% sensitivity and roughly 75% specificity.

Sample: peripheral blood. This TCR derives from an adult woman with stable Graves' hyperthyroidism.

The CDR3 protein is CASSVAGFTEAFF. CDR3 sequence (DNA): TGTGCCAGCAGCGTAGCGGGTTTCACTGAAGCTTTCTTT. The rearrangement joins TRBV9 to TRBJ1-1; D remains ambiguous. Germline V CDR1 and CDR2: SGDLS, YYNGEE. V lost 0 bases and J 4 bases, leaving 7 bases between the germline ends. This CDR3 is built from 13 residues.